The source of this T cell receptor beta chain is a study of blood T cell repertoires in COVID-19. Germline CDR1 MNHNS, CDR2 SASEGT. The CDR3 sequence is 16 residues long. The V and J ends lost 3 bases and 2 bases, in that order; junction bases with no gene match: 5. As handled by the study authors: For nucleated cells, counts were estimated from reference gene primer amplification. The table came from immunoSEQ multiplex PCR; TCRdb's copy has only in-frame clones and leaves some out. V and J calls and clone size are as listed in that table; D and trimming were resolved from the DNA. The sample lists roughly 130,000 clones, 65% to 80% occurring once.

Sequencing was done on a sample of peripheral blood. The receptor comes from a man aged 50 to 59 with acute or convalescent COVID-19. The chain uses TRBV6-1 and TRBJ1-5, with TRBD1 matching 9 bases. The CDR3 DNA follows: TGTGCCAGCAGTGACACAGGGGGCGCCGGCAATCAGCCCCAGCATTTT. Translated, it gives CASSDTGGAGNQPQHF.